This is a list of T cell receptor beta chains from one sample in a study of cytomegalovirus exposure and HLA in healthy donors. The repertoire was sequenced with immunoSEQ multiplex PCR; TCRdb's copy has only in-frame clones and lacks some. The sample lists 75,000 to 85,000 clones; roughly 80% were seen once. Specimen: PBMCs. All receptors derive from a male donor in good health and CMV-seronegative. Both conserved end residues are part of each CDR3. The D gene is left open where the match is weak. Size values are once, few and many counts, or a class for expanded clones, and some rows have none.

v_call,d_call,clone_size,j_call,cdr3_nt,cdr3_aa
TRBV10-1,TRBD1,-,TRBJ1-4,TGCGCCAGCCTACCACAACAGGGGGGGTCTACTAATGAAAAACTGTTTTTT,CASLPQQGGSTNEKLFF
TRBV7-2,TRBD1,-,TRBJ1-5,TGTGCCAGCAGCTCGACAGGGCCCCAGCCCCAGCATTTT,CASSSTGPQPQHF
TRBV20-1,TRBD1,-,TRBJ1-4,TGCAGTGCCCGGACAGGAGAAAAACTGTTTTTT,CSARTGEKLFF
TRBV5-1,-,-,TRBJ2-2,TGCGCCAGCGGGCAGGTCCGGACCGGGGAGCTGTTTTTT,CASGQVRTGELFF
TRBV5-1,-,few,TRBJ1-2,TGCGCCAGCGGTACAGGAGACCAAACCAACTATGGCTACACCTTC,CASGTGDQTNYGYTF
TRBV2,TRBD2,-,TRBJ2-3,TGTGCCAGCAGTGAAAACCTAGCGGGGGGAAGCACAGATACGCAGTATTTT,CASSENLAGGSTDTQYF
TRBV6-5,TRBD1,-,TRBJ1-1,TGTGCCAGCAGTTTCAGACAGGGAACTATGAACACTGAAGCTTTCTTT,CASSFRQGTMNTEAFF
TRBV7-9,-,-,TRBJ1-2,TGTGCCAGCAGCTATACAGGGAACTATGGCTACACCTTC,CASSYTGNYGYTF
TRBV19,TRBD1,-,TRBJ2-7,TGTGCCAGTATTAGGGACAGAGGGCCCCCTGTTCAAGCCTACGAGCAGTACTTC,CASIRDRGPPVQAYEQYF
TRBV5-1,-,-,TRBJ2-7,TGCGCCAGCAGCTCTGGAGGGGCCGAGAGCTCCTACGAGCAGTACTTC,CASSSGGAESSYEQYF
TRBV15,-,-,TRBJ1-4,TGTGCCACCAGCACGCTAGACAGGCTCCTAGTTCACACAACTAATGAAAAACTGTTTTTT,CATSTLDRLLVHTTNEKLFF
TRBV30,TRBD2,-,TRBJ2-1,TGTGCCCATTCAGGCGGGAGGGCCTATAACAATGAGCAGTTCTTC,CAHSGGRAYNNEQFF
TRBV5-4,-,few,TRBJ1-2,TGTGCCAGCAGCTTGACGGACTACGGCTACACCTTC,CASSLTDYGYTF
TRBV10-3,-,-,TRBJ2-1,TGTGCCATCAGTGAGCCAGAACAGGGTGGGGGGCAGTTCTTC,CAISEPEQGGGQFF
TRBV7-2,TRBD2,-,TRBJ2-3,TGTGCCAGCAGCACCACTAGCGGGGGGGTAGATACGCAGTATTTT,CASSTTSGGVDTQYF
TRBV4-2,-,-,TRBJ1-3,TGTGCCAGCAGCCTAAACGAGGGAGCAGCTGGAAACACCATATATTTT,CASSLNEGAAGNTIYF
TRBV29-1,-,-,TRBJ1-3,TGCAGCGTTGGTGCCGGTTCTGCTGGAAACACCATATATTTT,CSVGAGSAGNTIYF
TRBV11-2,-,-,TRBJ1-4,TGTGCCAGCAGCCCCGGACAGTTTAATGAAAAACTGTTTTTT,CASSPGQFNEKLFF
TRBV2,-,-,TRBJ1-5,TGTGCCAGCACCCCCGGGGGGGGTTTCAATCAGCCCCAGCATTTT,CASTPGGGFNQPQHF
TRBV5-1,TRBD1,-,TRBJ1-2,TGCGCCAGCAGCTTTGGACAGGGGATCGATGGCTACACCTTC,CASSFGQGIDGYTF
TRBV29-1,-,-,TRBJ2-7,TGCAGCGTTGATTCCGGCGGCCTTAGGGGCGAGCAGTACTTC,CSVDSGGLRGEQYF
TRBV30,-,few,TRBJ2-7,TGTGCCTGGAGTGTAAACAGGGTTATCCACGAGCAGTACTTC,CAWSVNRVIHEQYF
TRBV5-4,TRBD1,-,TRBJ1-2,TGTGCCAGCAGCTTGGTCGACAGGGGGCCGGGTGGCTACACCTTC,CASSLVDRGPGGYTF
TRBV30,-,-,TRBJ1-3,TGTGCCTGGGGTTACATCAGCTCTGGAAACACCATATATTTT,CAWGYISSGNTIYF
TRBV30,-,once,TRBJ1-5,TGTGCCTGGAGTTATAACGGGGGGGGGACCCAGCCCCAGCATTTT,CAWSYNGGGTQPQHF
TRBV4-3,TRBD2,-,TRBJ2-3,TGCGCCAGCAGCTCGCTAGCGGGGGGAACAGATACGCAGTATTTT,CASSSLAGGTDTQYF
TRBV4-2,-,once,TRBJ1-3,TGTGCCAGCAGCCACGCCGGTTCTGGAAACACCATATATTTT,CASSHAGSGNTIYF
TRBV6-5,-,-,TRBJ1-1,TGTGCCAGCCTACAGCACCGGAACACTGAAGCTTTCTTT,CASLQHRNTEAFF
TRBV12-5,TRBD2,-,TRBJ2-5,TGTGCTAGTGGGTTACTAGCGGGGGAATTCGAGACCCAGTACTTC,CASGLLAGEFETQYF
TRBV27,TRBD2,-,TRBJ2-1,TGTGCCAGCAGTCCCCCTACTAGCGGGCCCAGGAATGAGCAGTTCTTC,CASSPPTSGPRNEQFF
TRBV7-8,TRBD1,-,TRBJ2-7,TGTGCCAGCAGCTTAGTAGGGGGCGGAAACGAGCAGTACTTC,CASSLVGGGNEQYF
TRBV5-1,-,few,TRBJ2-1,TGCGCCAGCAGCTCAGGGTTCAATGAGCAGTTCTTC,CASSSGFNEQFF
TRBV6-5,TRBD1,-,TRBJ1-2,TGTGCCAGCAGCCAACGGACAGGGACCTGTGGCTACACCTTC,CASSQRTGTCGYTF
TRBV7-2,TRBD1,-,TRBJ1-4,TGTGCCAGCAGCCTAAGTGGACCGGGACAGCGAAGCGAAAAACTGTTTTTT,CASSLSGPGQRSEKLFF
TRBV2,TRBD2,-,TRBJ2-2,TGTGCCAGCAGTGAATTAGGGAGTCTAGCGGATACCGGGGAGCTGTTTTTT,CASSELGSLADTGELFF
TRBV7-9,-,-,TRBJ1-1,TGTGCCAGCAGCCACGCCCAGGGGCCGGCCACTGAAGCTTTCTTT,CASSHAQGPATEAFF
TRBV7-7,TRBD1,-,TRBJ2-1,TGTGCCAGCAGCCCCACCAGGACAGGGTCCTACAATGAGCAGTTCTTC,CASSPTRTGSYNEQFF
TRBV6-6,-,-,TRBJ1-2,TGTGCCAGCAGTAACGGACGGCAGGGTATCAATGGCTACACCTTC,CASSNGRQGINGYTF
TRBV2,TRBD1,-,TRBJ1-4,TGTGCCAGCAGTGAAAGGCAGGGGGCAACTAATGAAAAACTGTTTTTT,CASSERQGATNEKLFF
TRBV7-2,TRBD1,-,TRBJ1-1,TGTGCCAGCAGCTACGGGACAGTGAACACTGAAGCTTTCTTT,CASSYGTVNTEAFF
TRBV18,TRBD1,-,TRBJ1-1,TGTGCCAGCTCACCGACAGGGGCAGCTTTCTTT,CASSPTGAAFF
TRBV5-1,TRBD1,-,TRBJ1-3,TGCGCCAGCAGCTTGGGAGGCAGGGGGTCTGGAAACACCATATATTTT,CASSLGGRGSGNTIYF
TRBV7-9,-,-,TRBJ2-5,TGTGCCAGCAGCCGATCCGGACGGGGAGAGACCCAGTACTTC,CASSRSGRGETQYF
TRBV5-6,-,once,TRBJ1-6,TGTGCCAGCAGCTTGGGGCAGGGACTTTCACCCCTCCACTTT,CASSLGQGLSPLHF